The sequence of this T cell receptor (beta chain) was determined in a study of T cells in Graves' hyperthyroidism and ophthalmopathy. For the study at large: Peripheral blood was collected at initial diagnosis, before any treatment. General observations from the study: The model predicted ophthalmopathy a median approximately seven months before onset.

Per the germline V gene, CDR1 is LNHDA and CDR2 is SQIVND (reference sequence). The V segment lost 4 bases and the J segment 0 bases; nucleotides outside the gene matches: 17. The CDR3 spans 20 residues. RNA transcripts gave rise to amplified TCR beta CDR3 regions. The study used the HTBI primer set for a first-round RT-PCR of the TCR CDR3. MiXCR, applied by TCRdb to the multiplex PCR reads, yields one record per CDR3 protein. The table shows over 300,000 distinct CDR3 sequences, with approximately 15% occurring only once. In this sample, this clonotype turned up a few times. Its target is not known. The chain links TRBV19 to TRBJ2-3; TRBD2 aligns across 9 bases. Source material: blood. The clonotype originates from a woman in her thirties or forties with Graves' ophthalmopathy. The CDR3 DNA reads TGTGCCAGTAGTACGCTACTAGCGGGCTCTCGAAAAACTAGCACAGATACGCAGTATTTT. The encoded protein is CASSTLLAGSRKTSTDTQYF. The full variable domain, in which reference TRBV19 and TRBJ2-3 provide the parts outside the CDR3, is DGGITQSPKYLFRKEGQNVTLSCEQNLNHDAMYWYRQDPGQGLRLIYYSQIVNDFQKGDIAEGYSVSREKKESFPLTVTSAQKNPTAFYLCASSTLLAGSRKTSTDTQYFGPGTRLTVL.